Reported below is one TCR beta chain. This specimen comes from a study of control samples from healthy donors and cancer patients. V lost 1 base and J lost 2, with 18 bases in between. The length of the CDR3 is 17 residues. The germline CDR1 and CDR2 sequences are SEHNR and FQNEAQ (reference sequence). Generated by immunoSEQ multiplex PCR, the TCRdb table keeps only in-frame clones and is missing some. Found here are about 140,000 clones, roughly 92% of them singletons; the top ten hold 11%. The V gene is TRBV7-9, the J gene TRBJ2-7; perhaps D is TRBD1 or TRBD2 (7 bases each). The TCR originated in a man younger than 40 in good health. Sequencing was carried out using blood. The CDR3 region is CASSLGLGGGPTYEQYF. Written as DNA, the CDR3 is TGTGCCAGCAGCTTAGGTTTGGGAGGGGGCCCGACCTACGAGCAGTACTTC.